These T cell receptor beta chains were read from a single sample in a study of cytomegalovirus exposure and HLA in healthy donors. Measured with immunoSEQ multiplex PCR; TCRdb has only the in-frame clones, and not every one. This table has under 75,000 clones, just under 85% appearing once. The sample was PBMCs. All receptors come from a man aged 25-45 years in good health and CMV-seronegative. Both conserved end residues are part of each CDR3. Fields, in order: V gene, J gene, clone size, D gene, CDR3 DNA, CDR3 protein. The D gene is left open where the match is weak. Only some rows state a clone size, as once, few, many or a class for expanded clones.

>TRBV5-1|TRBJ1-2|NA|NA
TGCGCCAGCAGCGCGGCCGGGACAAACTATGGCTACACCTTC
CASSAAGTNYGYTF
>TRBV19|TRBJ2-3|NA|TRBD2
TGTGCCAGTAGTGGACTAGCGCCCACAGATACGCAGTATTTT
CASSGLAPTDTQYF
>TRBV7-3|TRBJ2-1|NA|NA
TGTGCCAGCAGCTTTATAAGCGGCGCCTACAATGAGCAGTTCTTC
CASSFISGAYNEQFF
>TRBV7-3|TRBJ2-1|NA|TRBD2
TGTGCCAGCAGCTTAATGCCCAGACTAGCGGGATCCAATGAGCAGTTCTTC
CASSLMPRLAGSNEQFF
>TRBV7-9|TRBJ1-2|NA|NA
TGTGCCAGCAGCCCGCACAGGGTAAATGGCTACACCTTC
CASSPHRVNGYTF
>TRBV25-1|TRBJ1-6|NA|TRBD1
TGTGCCACCTCTCCCGACAGGGGATTGAATTCACCCCTCCACTTT
CATSPDRGLNSPLHF
>TRBV6-1|TRBJ2-3|NA|TRBD2
TGTGCCAGCAGTGAAGGGCCCGCCGGCGGGGGGTGGAGCACAGATACGCAGTATTTT
CASSEGPAGGGWSTDTQYF
>TRBV19|TRBJ1-2|NA|NA
TGTGCCAGTAGTACACCCCCGCCGACAGTAGGCTATGGCTACATCTTC
CASSTPPPTVGYGYIF
>TRBV9|TRBJ2-2|once|TRBD2
TGTGCCAGCAGCGAAAATCTAGCGGGTGACACCGGGGAGCTGTTTTTT
CASSENLAGDTGELFF
>TRBV13|TRBJ2-3|NA|TRBD1
TGTGCCAGCAGCAATTCGAGACAGGGGGGCACAGATACGCAGTATTTT
CASSNSRQGGTDTQYF
>TRBV10-3|TRBJ1-2|NA|TRBD1
TGTGCCATCAGGGATGACAGGGTGGGCTACACCTTC
CAIRDDRVGYTF
>TRBV21-1|TRBJ1-6|NA|NA
TGTGCCAGCAGCAAACACCCAGGGGATTCACCCCTCCACTTT
CASSKHPGDSPLHF
>TRBV7-7|TRBJ2-7|few|NA
TGTGCTAGCAGCTTAGGAGGAGGGGACGAGCAGTACTTC
CASSLGGGDEQYF
>TRBV9|TRBJ2-7|NA|NA
TGTGCCAGCAGCGCCTCCCTGGGGGCAGGGGACTACGAGCAGTACTTC
CASSASLGAGDYEQYF
>TRBV28|TRBJ1-3|NA|NA
TGTGCCAGCAGTGAGCCGGGGGGGGGAAACACCATATATTTT
CASSEPGGGNTIYF
>TRBV7-3|TRBJ2-1|NA|TRBD1
TGTGCCAGCAGCGAAAGGGGACAGGTCAACAATGAGCAGTTCTTC
CASSERGQVNNEQFF
>TRBV6-5|TRBJ1-2|few|NA
TGTGCCAGCAGTTACTCGATGGGGGGGTACTATGGCTACACCTTC
CASSYSMGGYYGYTF
>TRBV7-8|TRBJ2-1|NA|TRBD2
TGTGCCAGCAGCTTCACTAGCGGGAGGCCCCCCAATGAGCAGTTCTTC
CASSFTSGRPPNEQFF
>TRBV15|TRBJ2-1|NA|NA
TGTGCCACCAGCAGTCCCATGGCACAGCCCCCGTTGGGCTACAATGAGCAGTTCTTC
CATSSPMAQPPLGYNEQFF
>TRBV10-3|TRBJ2-1|NA|TRBD2
TGTGCCAACAAACTAGCGAAAGATTGGAATGAGCAGTTCTTC
CANKLAKDWNEQFF
>TRBV7-6|TRBJ2-1|once|NA
TGTGCCAGCGGTTACCAGTCCAATGAGCAGTTCTTC
CASGYQSNEQFF
>TRBV15|TRBJ1-2|NA|NA
TGTGCCACCAGCAGAGGAGACGGCGGGGGCTACACCTTC
CATSRGDGGGYTF
>TRBV10-3|TRBJ2-7|NA|TRBD1
TGTGCCATCAGTGAGATTGGACAGGGCCCCTACGAGCAGTACTTC
CAISEIGQGPYEQYF
>TRBV4-1|TRBJ1-2|NA|TRBD1
TGCGCCAGCAGCCAAGACCTTGGGGGATGGGCCCAGGGGGGATATGGCTACACCTTC
CASSQDLGGWAQGGYGYTF
>TRBV18|TRBJ2-7|NA|NA
TGTGCCAGCTCACCACCCGGGTTCCACACCTACGAGCAGTACTTC
CASSPPGFHTYEQYF
>TRBV7-9|TRBJ2-5|NA|TRBD1
TGTGCCAGCAGCTCGCATGCCACTCCGGGACAGAAAGAGACCCAGTACTTC
CASSSHATPGQKETQYF
>TRBV4-1|TRBJ1-5|NA|TRBD1
TGCGCCAGCAGCCAAGCCCTTGACAGGGAGCCCCAGCATTTT
CASSQALDREPQHF
>TRBV20-1|TRBJ2-7|NA|NA
TGCAGTGCTGCCAGCTACGAGCAGTACTTC
CSAASYEQYF
>TRBV19|TRBJ2-1|once|NA
TGTGCCAGTAGTGAGGGGGATGCCTACAATGAGCAGTTCTTC
CASSEGDAYNEQFF
>TRBV27|TRBJ2-5|NA|NA
TGTGCCAGCAGTCCAAGCAGGGGCGAGTACCAAGAGACCCAGTACTTC
CASSPSRGEYQETQYF
>TRBV6-1|TRBJ1-1|NA|NA
TGTGCCAGCAGCGGGGTGGCTGAAGCTTTCTTT
CASSGVAEAFF
>TRBV5-6|TRBJ2-2|NA|NA
TGTGCCAGCAGCTTGGGGCGACTAAAGCGGAGGCCCCCCGGGGAGCTGTTTTTT
CASSLGRLKRRPPGELFF
>TRBV19|TRBJ2-1|NA|NA
TGTGCCAGTATCGCTACCGACAGAGACAATGAGCAGTTCTTC
CASIATDRDNEQFF
>TRBV4-2|TRBJ1-5|few|NA
TGTGCCAGCAGCCAAGTGTGGACTAAAAATCAGCCCCAGCATTTT
CASSQVWTKNQPQHF
>TRBV28|TRBJ2-3|few|NA
TGTGCCAGCAGTCCTAACTGGGATACGCAGTATTTT
CASSPNWDTQYF
>TRBV14|TRBJ1-4|NA|NA
TGTGCCAGCAGCCACGTGGGCCGTGGTGAAAAACTGTTTTTT
CASSHVGRGEKLFF
>TRBV30|TRBJ2-1|NA|TRBD1
TGTGCCTGTTCCGGGACAGGGTCCTACAATGAGCAGTTCTTC
CACSGTGSYNEQFF
>TRBV4-3|TRBJ2-3|NA|NA
TGCGCCAGCAGCCAAGAAAAGCGGCCATCAGATACGCAGTATTTT
CASSQEKRPSDTQYF
>TRBV6-5|TRBJ1-2|few|NA
TGTGCCAGCAGTGGATGGCCCACAGGGAACTATGGCTACACCTTC
CASSGWPTGNYGYTF
>TRBV21-1|TRBJ1-2|few|NA
TGTGCCAGCATCCAGGGGATCTCTCTCTCCCACACCTTC
CASIQGISLSHTF
>TRBV5-1|TRBJ2-7|once|TRBD1
TGCGCCAGCAGCTCGTCGGACAGGGGGCCGAGCGAGCAGTACTTC
CASSSSDRGPSEQYF
>TRBV5-8|TRBJ1-2|NA|NA
TGTGCCAGCAGCCTAGTCCCTGAACGTTATGGCTACACCTTC
CASSLVPERYGYTF
>TRBV7-3|TRBJ2-1|NA|NA
TGTGCCAGCAGCTCGGTCAAAAACAATGAGCAGTTCTTC
CASSSVKNNEQFF